The 28 T cell receptor beta chains given below trace back to one sample, sequenced in a study of OX40 agonist ivuxolimab in advanced cancers. Only in-frame clones appear in the TCRdb table, and some are missing; sequencing was by immunoSEQ multiplex PCR. The sample lists 61,000 or so clones; under 90% were seen once. Material: CD4+ or CD8+ T cells sorted from blood, obtained in a trial of the OX40 agonist ivuxolimab. The receptors were sampled from an adult with an advanced solid tumor such as melanoma, head and neck, liver or kidney cancer.

The chain links TRBV10-2 to TRBJ2-7; D might be TRBD2 (6 bases). Per the germline V gene, CDR1 is WSHSY and CDR2 is SAAADI. The CDR3 has 14 residues. Trimming cost V 5 bases and J 3 bases, with 14 bases left between them. The CDR3 sequence: CASSRIEGGYEQYF. Here the CDR3 DNA reads TGCGCCAGCAGTAGGATCGAGGGAGGCTACGAGCAGTACTTC.

This chain joins TRBV5-1 and TRBJ2-3; 15 nucleotides match TRBD2. This CDR3 has 19 amino acids. CDR1 and CDR2 from the germline V gene are SGHRS and YFSETQ. The V segment lost 1 base and the J segment 1 base; nucleotides outside the gene matches: 7. The CDR3 bases are TGCGCCAGCAGCTTGTTAGGACTAGCGGGAGGGCCTGGCACAGATACGCAGTATTTT. This encodes CASSLLGLAGGPGTDTQYF.

This clone has just one count. This chain connects TRBV6-1 to TRBJ2-3; unclear D gene. The V end lost 6 bases, the J end lost 3 bases, and 4 bases lay between the germline ends. Germline loops: CDR1 MNHNS, CDR2 SASEGT. The CDR3 runs 11 residues. In DNA form, the CDR3 reads TGTGCCAGCAGGGGGACAGATACGCAGTATTTT. Translation gives CASRGTDTQYF.

V gene TRBV7-9 combines with J gene TRBJ2-7; the match to TRBD1 covers 8 bases. The junction had 12 bases not matched to a gene; V was cut back by 4 bases and J by 1 base. Germline values: CDR1 SEHNR, CDR2 FQNEAQ (reference sequence). The CDR3 extends over 17 amino acids. CDR3 DNA: TGTGCCAGCAGCTCTTCGACAGGGGCGATTTTATCCTACGAGCAGTACTTC. Amino acids: CASSSSTGAILSYEQYF.

The genes are TRBV28 and TRBJ2-2; D gene ambiguous. Trimming stripped 5 bases from V and 2 bases from J, with 6 bases between. CDR1 MDHEN and CDR2 SYDVKM come from the germline V gene. The CDR3 length is 13 residues. The DNA for the CDR3 is TGTGCCAGCAGTACAGTCAACACCGGGGAGCTGTTTTTT. This gives the protein CASSTVNTGELFF.

J is TRBJ1-2 and V is TRBV5-6; TRBD1 aligns across 7 bases. Germline lookup yields CDR1 SGHDT and CDR2 YYEEEE. The CDR3 length is 15 residues. Trimming took 0 bases from V and 3 from J; bases not matched to a gene: 5. CDR3 protein: CASSLAEDRDYGYTF. DNA for the CDR3: TGTGCCAGCAGCTTGGCCGAAGACAGGGACTATGGCTACACCTTC.

The chain links TRBV18 to TRBJ2-3; D unresolved. V lost 6 bases, J lost 4 bases, and 5 bases lay in between. Per germline, CDR1 KGHSH and CDR2 LQKENI. This CDR3 has 11 amino acids. The DNA for the CDR3 is TGTGCCAGCTCGTCCGCAGATACGCAGTATTTT. This codes for CASSSADTQYF.

The chain links TRBV28 to TRBJ2-7; no firm D call. The V gene lost 8 bases and the J gene lost 4 bases, with 9 bases spanning the gap. Germline V lookup: CDR1 MDHEN, CDR2 SYDVKM. This CDR3 is built from 11 residues. CDR3 protein: CASDSGYEQYF. The DNA for the CDR3 is TGTGCCAGCGATTCTGGGTACGAGCAGTACTTC. The full variable domain, with the rest looked up from reference TRBV28 and TRBJ2-7, is DVKVTQSSRYLVKRTGEKVFLECVQDMDHENMFWYRQDPGLGLRLIYFSYDVKMKEKGDIPEGYSVSREKKERFSLILESASTNQTSMYLCASDSGYEQYFGPGTRLTVT.

The genes are TRBV27 and TRBJ2-1; TRBD1 agrees at 8 bases. The CDR3 totals 15 residues. The germline gives CDR1 MNHEY, CDR2 SMNVEV (reference sequence). V was pared by 4 bases and J by 7 bases, with 9 bases of the junction left unmatched. Here the CDR3 DNA reads TGTGCCAGCAGTTCTAGGCAGGGGGCGAGGAATGAGCAGTTCTTC. It translates to CASSSRQGARNEQFF.

This clone was detected only once. This chain joins TRBV9 and TRBJ2-3; D is undetermined. This CDR3 comprises 15 residues. Germline-derived CDR1 and CDR2 are SGDLS and YYNGEE. Trimming took off 3 bases at V and 5 bases at J, with 16 bases between the two ends. The CDR3 loop is CASSGRSDLVDTQYF. Written as DNA, the CDR3 is TGTGCCAGCAGCGGGCGGTCAGACCTAGTAGATACGCAGTATTTT.

The rearrangement joins TRBV7-9 to TRBJ2-2, with 9 bases identical to TRBD1. This CDR3 has 17 amino acids. Germline assignment: CDR1 SEHNR and CDR2 FQNEAQ (reference sequence). The ends lost 5 bases at V and 3 bases at J; junction bases unmatched: 10. The CDR3 protein is CASSAQTGGYDTGELFF. The CDR3 DNA is TGTGCCAGCAGCGCTCAAACAGGGGGCTACGACACCGGGGAGCTGTTTTTT.

The chain recombines TRBV19 with TRBJ2-3; possibly TRBD1 for D (6 bases). There are 16 residues in the CDR3. V was pared by 0 bases and J by 1 base, with 11 bases between. Per germline, CDR1 LNHDA and CDR2 SQIVND (reference sequence). The CDR3 here is CASSIDISGGTDTQYF. In DNA, the CDR3 is TGTGCCAGTAGTATAGATATCTCAGGGGGCACAGATACGCAGTATTTT.

The V gene is TRBV27, the J gene TRBJ2-5; D is uncertain. Germline lookup yields CDR1 MNHEY and CDR2 SMNVEV (reference sequence). V was clipped by 5 bases and J by 0 bases, with 1 base between them. The CDR3 contains 11 residues. CDR3: CASSDQETQYF. The CDR3 DNA reads as TGTGCCAGCAGTGACCAAGAGACCCAGTACTTC.

This chain joins TRBV19 and TRBJ1-5, with D possibly being TRBD1 (6 bases). CDR3 length equals 13 residues. V gave up 7 bases and J gave up 7 bases, with 14 bases separating them. Per germline, CDR1 LNHDA and CDR2 SQIVND (reference sequence). The CDR3 nucleotides read TGTGCCAGTAACGCGGGGGCGCGGCAGCCCCAGCATTTT. It codes for CASNAGARQPQHF.

This clone was seen once. V is TRBV7-9 and J is TRBJ2-3; perhaps TRBD2 as D (5 bases). This CDR3 region has 18 residues. Trimming pared 1 base from V and 0 bases from J, leaving 17 bases between. CDR1 is SEHNR, CDR2 FQNEAQ, per germline (reference sequence). This chain's CDR3 is CASSLGEGWRPSTDTQYF. CDR3 in DNA: TGTGCCAGCAGCTTAGGAGAGGGCTGGCGGCCCAGCACAGATACGCAGTATTTT. The whole variable domain, filled in from reference TRBV7-9 and TRBJ2-3, reads DTGVSQNPRHKITKRGQNVTFRCDPISEHNRLYWYRQTLGQGPEFLTYFQNEAQLEKSRLLSDRFSAERPKGSFSTLEIQRTEQGDSAMYLCASSLGEGWRPSTDTQYFGPGTRLTVL.

V gene TRBV6-5 combines with J gene TRBJ1-2; D may be TRBD1 (5 bases). Per the germline V gene, CDR1 is MNHEY and CDR2 is SVGAGI. The CDR3 runs 13 residues. V was clipped by 5 bases and J by 4 bases, with 11 bases between them. The CDR3, as DNA: TGTGCCAGCAGTCGGACAAGCGGCTATGGCTACACCTTC. This translates into CASSRTSGYGYTF.

The chain employs TRBV4-1 and TRBJ1-1; D may be TRBD1 (5 bases). Germline assignment: CDR1 MGHRA and CDR2 YSYEKL. The CDR3 totals 16 residues. V was clipped by 4 bases and J by 5 bases, with 20 bases between them. The CDR3, as DNA: TGCGCCAGCAGCCCCTGGGGAGGTAAGGGGAGGACTGAAGCTTTCTTT. This translates into CASSPWGGKGRTEAFF.

This chain links TRBV7-9 with TRBJ2-1, with 14 bases fitting TRBD2. The germline V gene has CDR1 SEHNR and CDR2 FQNEAQ (reference sequence). The CDR3 contains 17 residues. With 1 base clipped from V and 5 bases from J, the junction kept 4 bases outside the gene matches. The CDR3 DNA sequence: TGTGCCAGCAGCTTAGTCCGGGGACTAGCGGGAGACAATGAGCAGTTCTTC. The encoded protein is CASSLVRGLAGDNEQFF.

V usage is TRBV9 and J usage is TRBJ1-4; the D gene is possibly TRBD1 (5 bases). The CDR3 runs 14 residues. The V gene's germline CDR1 is SGDLS and CDR2 YYNGEE. Trimming removed 2 bases at V and 8 bases at J, with 13 bases between. In DNA form, the CDR3 reads TGTGCCAGCAGCGTGTCGAGGGGAGGGGAAAAACTGTTTTTT. It yields the protein CASSVSRGGEKLFF.

The chain employs TRBV6-6 and TRBJ1-5, with unresolved D. Germline V lookup: CDR1 MNHNY, CDR2 SVGAGI (reference sequence). The germline V and J ends were trimmed by 5 bases and 5 bases, with 16 bases remaining between them. This CDR3 comprises 15 residues. CDR3: CASSVGQVIDQPQHF. The CDR3 nucleotides read TGTGCCAGCAGTGTTGGTCAGGTTATTGATCAGCCCCAGCATTTT.

A remark on this clone: The same CDR3 is also encoded by other DNA sequences in this sample. The V gene is TRBV28, the J gene TRBJ1-2; weak D call: TRBD1 (5 bases). Per germline, CDR1 MDHEN and CDR2 SYDVKM. The CDR3 covers 12 residues. V was cut by 3 bases and J by 5 bases, with 7 bases left in between. The CDR3 sequence is CASSFRAYGYTF. In DNA form, the CDR3 reads TGTGCCAGCAGTTTCAGGGCGTATGGCTACACCTTC.

The gene calls are TRBV2 and TRBJ1-2, with D hard to call. Germline-derived CDR1 and CDR2 are SNHLY and FYNNEI. Trimming took off 3 bases at V and 5 bases at J, with 4 bases between the two ends. The CDR3 is 11 amino acids. In nucleotides, the CDR3 is TGTGCCAGCAGTGACCGTTATGGCTACACCTTC. Translating it yields CASSDRYGYTF.

This clone was counted many times. This specimen includes other DNA sequences encoding the same CDR3. The rearrangement joins TRBV28 to TRBJ1-2; no clear D. Germline values: CDR1 MDHEN, CDR2 SYDVKM. V lost 4 bases, J lost 8 bases, and 11 bases lay in between. The CDR3 extends over 12 amino acids. CDR3 DNA: TGTGCCAGCAGTTCCCCCTCCGAGGGCTACACCTTC. Translating gives CASSSPSEGYTF.

This clone was seen a single time. This chain uses TRBV6-6 with TRBJ1-1, with a possible D match to TRBD1 (5 bases). The CDR3 contains 15 residues. V was trimmed by 6 bases and J by 3 bases, leaving 17 bases between them. Germline-derived CDR1 and CDR2 are MNHNY and SVGAGI (reference sequence). CDR3 in DNA: TGTGCCAGCAGCCCCGGCGGCTCCAGGGACACTGAAGCTTTCTTT. Translation: CASSPGGSRDTEAFF.

This clone came up once. This chain uses TRBV6-5 with TRBJ1-3, with 7 bases matching TRBD1. This CDR3 contains 14 residues. After removal of 5 bases from V and 3 bases from J, the junction contained 4 bases not matched to a gene. CDR1 and CDR2 (germline): MNHEY, SVGAGI. The CDR3 DNA follows: TGTGCCAGCAGTCTGAGGGGGCATGGAAACACCATATATTTT. Translating it yields CASSLRGHGNTIYF.

The CDR3 DNA sequence: TGTGCCAGCTCACCAAGGACAGGGGCTGGAAACACCATATATTTT. Translating it yields CASSPRTGAGNTIYF. The J gene is TRBJ1-3, the V gene TRBV18; 9 nucleotides agree with TRBD1. J lost 2 bases, V lost 2 bases, and 1 base had no gene match. CDR3 length equals 15 residues. CDR1 and CDR2 from the germline V gene are KGHSH and LQKENI. Drawing the rest from reference TRBV18 and TRBJ1-3, the complete variable domain is NAGVMQNPRHLVRRRGQEARLRCSPMKGHSHVYWYRQLPEEGLKFMVYLQKENIIDESGMPKERFSAEFPKEGPSILRIQQVVRGDSAAYFCASSPRTGAGNTIYFGEGSWLTVV.

The rearrangement uses TRBV7-8 and TRBJ2-4; 11 positions match TRBD2. Per germline, CDR1 SGHVS and CDR2 FQNEAQ. CDR3 length: 19 amino acids. V trimming: 3 bases; J trimming: 1 base; junction bases outside the gene matches: 11. CDR3 residues: CASSFGLAGGERAKNIQYF. The CDR3 nucleotides are TGTGCCAGCAGCTTTGGGCTAGCGGGAGGAGAGAGGGCCAAAAACATTCAGTACTTC.

The chain joins TRBV5-8 to TRBJ2-6; D is uncertain. The germline gives CDR1 SGHTS, CDR2 YDEGEE. The CDR3 is 16 amino acids. Between the trimmed V and J ends, which lost 4 bases and 1 base, there was a span of 12 bases. Here the CDR3 DNA reads TGTGCCAGCAGCATCACGTTAACATCTGGGGCCAACGTCCTGACTTTC. It codes for CASSITLTSGANVLTF. The variable domain in full, with the rest retrieved from reference TRBV5-8 and TRBJ2-6, is EAGVTQSPTHLIKTRGQQATLRCSPISGHTSVYWYQQALGLGLQFLLWYDEGEERNRGNFPPRFSGRQFPNYSSELNVNALELEDSALYLCASSITLTSGANVLTFGAGSRLTVL.